The entry below describes one T cell receptor beta chain. The antigen remains unidentified. TCRdb re-analysed the reads in MiXCR, keeping a single row per CDR3 protein. The table includes about 900,000 distinct CDR3 sequences, approximately 31% detected once. The sample belongs to a study of T cell repertoires in cytomegalovirus infection. Looking at the study overall: HLA-B-restricted CMV epitopes that are well studied were used alongside recently identified HLA-C-restricted ones. Study results and limitations: The study found HLA-C-restricted CMV-specific TCR beta clonotypes dominating the ex vivo response.

CDR3 length equals 12 residues. Trimming removed 3 bases from V and 1 base from J, with 3 bases in between. Per the germline V gene, CDR1 is LGHNT and CDR2 is FRNRAP. This rearrangement joins TRBV12-5 to TRBJ1-1; D unresolved. This material consisted of cultured CD8+ T cells from PBMCs, taken from culture after CMV antigen stimulation. The clonotype was recovered from a human donor in good health (CMV status not recorded). Some clones in this sample may be carry-over from other donors' samples. As DNA, the CDR3 is TGTGCTAGTGGTTTCGAGAACACTGAAGCTTTCTTT. This codes for CASGFENTEAFF.